This note documents a single TCR beta chain sequence. Its specificity is not known. These data originate in a study of cytotoxic CD8 clonotypes in ibrutinib-treated CLL. Study outcomes and limitations: Whereas clonality rose at ibrutinib response, it declined toward baseline at progression.

The data were produced by immunoSEQ multiplex PCR, yet TCRdb's version contains in-frame clones alone and is incomplete. The table has more than 75,000 clones, more than 70% seen once. CDR3 length: 16 residues. Germline loops: CDR1 LGHNA, CDR2 YNFKEQ. Trimming removed 0 bases from V and 0 bases from J, with 9 bases in between. The sequence was obtained from a human donor with chronic lymphocytic leukemia. The chain links TRBV4-2 to TRBJ2-1; D gene uncertain. The specimen was PBMCs, collected after 24 months of ibrutinib treatment. The CDR3 DNA sequence: TGTGCCAGCAGCCAAGAGACCAGGCGCTCCTACAATGAGCAGTTCTTC. Protein: CASSQETRRSYNEQFF.